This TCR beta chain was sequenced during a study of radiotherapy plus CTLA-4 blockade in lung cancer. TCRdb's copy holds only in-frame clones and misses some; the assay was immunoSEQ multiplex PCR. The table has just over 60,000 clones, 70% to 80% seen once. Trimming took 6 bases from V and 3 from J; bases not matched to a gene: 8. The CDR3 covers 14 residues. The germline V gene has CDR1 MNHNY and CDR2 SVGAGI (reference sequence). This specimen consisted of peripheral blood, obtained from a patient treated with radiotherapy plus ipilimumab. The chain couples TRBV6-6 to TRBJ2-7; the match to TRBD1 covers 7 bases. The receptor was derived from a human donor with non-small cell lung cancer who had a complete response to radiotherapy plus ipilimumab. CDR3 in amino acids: CASSGTDYLYEQYF. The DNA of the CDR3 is TGTGCCAGCAGCGGGACAGACTACCTCTACGAGCAGTACTTC.